This T cell receptor (beta chain) was documented in a study of T cells in Graves' hyperthyroidism and ophthalmopathy. In this sample, this clonotype turned up many times. RNA transcripts were the template for amplifying TCR beta CDR3 regions. The TCR CDR3 first-round RT-PCR relied on the HTBI primer set. TCRdb called the multiplex PCR reads again in MiXCR, with one record for every CDR3 protein. The repertoire consists of hundreds of thousands of distinct CDR3 sequences, with approximately 14% occurring once and the leading ten covering roughly an eighth. This CDR3 contains 12 residues. Germline V CDR1 and CDR2: DFQATT, SNEGSKA (reference sequence). V was clipped by 6 bases and J by 4 bases, with 9 bases between them.

Sequencing input: blood. The sequence came from a woman between 50 and 59 years old with Graves' ophthalmopathy. V usage is TRBV20-1 and J usage is TRBJ2-2; D call uncertain. CDR3 nucleotide sequence: TGCAGTGCGACCTCCTCCACCGGGGAGCTGTTTTTT. This translates into CSATSSTGELFF.